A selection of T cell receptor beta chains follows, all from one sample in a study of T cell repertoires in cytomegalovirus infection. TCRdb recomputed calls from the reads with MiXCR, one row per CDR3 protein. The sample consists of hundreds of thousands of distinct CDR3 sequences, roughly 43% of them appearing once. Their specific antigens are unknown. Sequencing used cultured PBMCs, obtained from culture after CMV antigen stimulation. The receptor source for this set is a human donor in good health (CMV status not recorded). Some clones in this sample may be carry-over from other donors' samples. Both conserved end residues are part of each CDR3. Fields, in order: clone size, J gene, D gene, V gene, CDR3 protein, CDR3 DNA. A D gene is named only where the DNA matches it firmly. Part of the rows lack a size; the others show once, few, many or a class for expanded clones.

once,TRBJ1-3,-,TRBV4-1,CASSQRGGRDSGNTIYF,TGCGCCAGCAGCCAAAGAGGCGGTAGGGACTCTGGAAACACCATATATTTT
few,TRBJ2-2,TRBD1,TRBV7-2,CASSRQGAGELFF,TGTGCCAGCAGCCGACAGGGTGCCGGGGAGCTGTTTTTT
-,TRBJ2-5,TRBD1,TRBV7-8,CASSFSRRDRASHF,TGTGCCAGCAGCTTTAGTCGTAGGGACAGGGCCTCGCACTTC
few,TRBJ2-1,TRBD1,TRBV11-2,CASSSGQGSSYNEQFF,TGTGCCAGCAGCTCAGGACAGGGGAGCTCCTACAATGAGCAGTTCTTC
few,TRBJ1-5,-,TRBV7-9,CASSLGIGESNQPQHF,TGTGCCAGCAGCTTAGGAATAGGAGAAAGCAATCAGCCCCAGCATTTT
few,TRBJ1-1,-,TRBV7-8,CASSLVDKGVITEAFF,TGTGCCAGCAGCTTGGTCGACAAGGGAGTGATAACTGAAGCTTTCTTT
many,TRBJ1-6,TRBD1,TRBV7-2,CASSFGDRGYSPLHF,TGTGCCAGCAGCTTCGGGGACAGGGGTTATTCACCCCTCCACTTT
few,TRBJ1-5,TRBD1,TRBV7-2,CASSKDRVDNQPQHF,TGTGCCAGCAGCAAGGACAGGGTTGACAATCAGCCCCAGCATTTT
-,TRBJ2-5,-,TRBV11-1,CASSADRGLQETQYF,TGTGCCAGCAGCGCTGATCGGGGTCTCCAAGAGACCCAGTACTTC
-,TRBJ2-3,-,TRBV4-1,CASSQDTTNTQYF,TGCGCCAGCAGCCAAGATACCACTAATACGCAGTATTTT
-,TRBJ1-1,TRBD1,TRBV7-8,CASSLVEGADTEAFF,TGTGCCAGCAGCTTAGTGGAGGGGGCGGACACTGAAGCTTTCTTT
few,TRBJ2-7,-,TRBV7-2,CASSTWIGYEQYF,TGTGCCAGCAGCACCTGGATAGGCTACGAGCAGTACTTC
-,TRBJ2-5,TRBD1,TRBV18,CASSPPTGVLRETQYF,TGTGCCAGCTCACCACCGACAGGGGTACTTCGAGAGACCCAGTACTTC
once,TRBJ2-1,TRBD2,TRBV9,CASSGLAGEHEQFF,TGTGCCAGCAGCGGACTAGCGGGGGAACATGAGCAGTTCTTC
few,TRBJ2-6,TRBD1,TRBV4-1,CASSHGQARSGANVLTF,TGCGCCAGCAGCCACGGACAGGCGCGCTCTGGGGCCAACGTCCTGACTTTC
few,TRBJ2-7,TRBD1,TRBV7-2,CASSRDRGLVQYF,TGTGCCAGCAGCCGGGACAGGGGGCTTGTGCAGTACTTC
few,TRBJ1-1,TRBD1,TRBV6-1,CASSETGEAFF,TGTGCCAGCAGTGAGACAGGGGAGGCTTTCTTT
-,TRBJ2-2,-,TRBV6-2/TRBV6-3,CASSPDRNGELFF,TGTGCCAGCAGTCCGGACAGAAACGGGGAGCTGTTTTTT
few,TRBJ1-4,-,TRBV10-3,CAIRAGATNEKLFF,TGTGCCATCCGGGCGGGGGCAACTAATGAAAAACTGTTTTTT
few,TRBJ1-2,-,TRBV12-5,CASGLAGLYGYTF,TGTGCTAGTGGTTTGGCGGGCCTCTATGGCTACACCTTC
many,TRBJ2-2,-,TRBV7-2,CASSLGGPNTGELFF,TGTGCCAGCAGCCTCGGGGGGCCGAACACCGGGGAGCTGTTTTTT
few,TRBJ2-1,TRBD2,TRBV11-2,CASSFSGGGYNEQFF,TGTGCCAGCAGCTTCTCGGGGGGGGGGTACAATGAGCAGTTCTTC
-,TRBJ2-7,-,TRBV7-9,CASSPVGNEQYF,TGTGCCAGCAGCCCAGTGGGGAACGAGCAGTACTTC
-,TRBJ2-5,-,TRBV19,CASNPSSGQETQYF,TGTGCCAGTAACCCCTCGAGCGGGCAAGAGACCCAGTACTTC
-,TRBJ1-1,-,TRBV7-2,CASSLGGGFEAFF,TGTGCCAGCAGCTTAGGGGGTGGGTTTGAAGCTTTCTTT
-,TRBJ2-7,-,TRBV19,CASSIVGAEVYEQYF,TGTGCCAGTAGTATAGTGGGGGCCGAAGTCTACGAGCAGTACTTC
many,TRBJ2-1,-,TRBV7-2,CASSLVIGVNEQFF,TGTGCCAGCAGCTTGGTAATCGGAGTCAATGAGCAGTTCTTC
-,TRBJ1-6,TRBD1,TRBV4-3,CASSPLTGTGASPLHF,TGCGCCAGCAGCCCCTTAACTGGGACAGGGGCGTCACCCCTCCACTTT
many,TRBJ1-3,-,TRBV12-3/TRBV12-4,CASSYGRPGNTIYF,TGTGCCAGCAGCTATGGACGGCCGGGAAACACCATATATTTT
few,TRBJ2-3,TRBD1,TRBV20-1,CSASHFYRGSGTDTQYF,TGCAGTGCTAGCCACTTTTACAGGGGAAGCGGCACAGATACGCAGTATTTT
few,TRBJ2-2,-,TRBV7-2,CASSPSWAGELFF,TGTGCCAGCAGCCCTAGTTGGGCCGGGGAGCTGTTTTTT
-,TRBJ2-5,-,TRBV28,CASSGGGGAGETQYF,TGTGCCAGCAGTGGGGGTGGGGGGGCCGGAGAGACCCAGTACTTC
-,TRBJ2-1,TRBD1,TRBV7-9,CASRGTGGENEQFF,TGTGCCAGCAGAGGGACAGGGGGCGAGAATGAGCAGTTCTTC
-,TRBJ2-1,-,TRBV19,CASSMGRSYNEQFF,TGTGCCAGTAGTATGGGGAGGAGCTACAATGAGCAGTTCTTC
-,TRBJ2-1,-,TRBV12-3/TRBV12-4,CASSAGIHEQFF,TGTGCCAGCAGTGCAGGGATCCATGAGCAGTTCTTC
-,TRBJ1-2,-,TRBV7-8,CASSLAPEIGYTF,TGTGCCAGCAGCTTAGCCCCTGAAATCGGCTACACCTTC
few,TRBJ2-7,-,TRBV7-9,CASSFSAGSYEQYF,TGTGCCAGCAGCTTCTCAGCCGGGTCCTACGAGCAGTACTTC
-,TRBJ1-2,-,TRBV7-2,CASSFLSMGLGYTF,TGTGCCAGCAGCTTTCTGAGCATGGGGCTGGGCTACACCTTC
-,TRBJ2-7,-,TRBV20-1,CSARSGDHYEQYF,TGCAGTGCTAGGTCCGGGGACCACTACGAGCAGTACTTC
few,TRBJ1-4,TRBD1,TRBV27,CASRDRGREKLFF,TGTGCCAGCAGGGACAGGGGGCGCGAAAAACTGTTTTTT
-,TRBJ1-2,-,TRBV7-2,CASSYSLAGRRGYTF,TGTGCCAGCAGTTACTCATTAGCGGGCCGGCGGGGCTACACCTTC